A single sample is the source of the 24 T cell receptor beta chains below, sequenced in a study of blood T cells in healthy people across ages. With a J-beta primer mix and a sample-barcoded 5' primer, a second PCR ran roughly 6 to 11 cycles. TCRdb re-called the 5' RACE reads with MiXCR, one entry per CDR3 protein. The top ten clones hold 4% of a sample with about 1.5 million distinct CDR3 sequences, approximately 42% of them seen once. The sample taken for sequencing was blood. The receptors were sampled from a woman aged 18-29 years in good health.

Details on this clonotype: This could be a read error, since a much larger clone is one nucleotide away. V usage is TRBV5-1 and J usage is TRBJ1-2; 9 bases fit TRBD1. V dropped 4 bases and J dropped 8; count of bases not matched to a gene: 6. The CDR3 is made up of 13 amino acids. CDR1 is SGHRS, CDR2 YFSETQ, per germline. The DNA of the CDR3 is TGCGCCAGCAGCGGGGGACAGGGAAGCGGCTACACCTTC. This gives the protein CASSGGQGSGYTF.

This clonotype has just a few counts. J is TRBJ2-5 and V is TRBV25-1, with D possibly matching TRBD1 (6 bases). V was clipped by 6 bases and J by 5 bases, with 13 bases between them. This CDR3 has 13 amino acids. Looked up from germline, CDR1 is MGHDK and CDR2 is SYGVNS. DNA of the CDR3: TGTGCCAGCAGCAGGGGATTTGACGAGACCCAGTACTTC. It yields the protein CASSRGFDETQYF. Together with reference TRBV25-1 and TRBJ2-5, the CDR3 gives the full variable domain: EADIYQTPRYLVIGTGKKITLECSQTMGHDKMYWYQQDPGMELHLIHYSYGVNSTEKGDLSSESTVSRIRTEHFPLTLESARPSHTSQYLCASSRGFDETQYFGPGTRLLVL.

V gene TRBV12-3 or TRBV12-4 combines with J gene TRBJ2-5; D uncertain. This CDR3 has 13 amino acids. Deletions cut 2 bases from V and 11 bases from J, with 15 bases between. The CDR3 DNA reads TGTGCCAGCAGTTTAATAGGGCCCGATGAGCAGTACTTC. Translated, it gives CASSLIGPDEQYF.

The J gene is TRBJ2-4, the V gene TRBV28; 7 bases fit TRBD2. CDR1 is MDHEN and CDR2 is SYDVKM in the germline V gene. V lost 3 bases to trimming and J lost 13 bases; unmatched junction nucleotides: 18. This CDR3 is 16 amino acids long. The CDR3 is CASSFLLAGGYNEQYF. The CDR3 DNA is TGTGCCAGCAGTTTCTTATTAGCGGGCGGTTACAATGAGCAGTACTTC.

The gene calls are TRBV7-2 and TRBJ1-5; 9 nucleotides agree with TRBD1. The CDR3 has 18 amino acids. The V segment lost 1 base and the J segment 4 bases; nucleotides outside the gene matches: 11. The germline V gene has CDR1 SGHTA and CDR2 FQGNSA. CDR3 protein: CASSLVGGTGRTNQPQHF. CDR3 coding DNA: TGTGCCAGCAGCTTAGTGGGTGGGACAGGGAGGACGAATCAGCCCCAGCATTTT.

This clonotype has just a few counts. This chain joins TRBV29-1 and TRBJ1-2, with D perhaps matching TRBD1 (5 bases). Per germline, CDR1 SQVTM and CDR2 ANQGSEA. This CDR3 contains 14 residues. Trimming cost V 5 bases and J 6 bases, with 19 bases left between them. CDR3 protein: CSVFYGAGENGYTF. CDR3 in DNA: TGCAGCGTTTTTTACGGGGCCGGAGAGAATGGCTACACCTTC.

This clonotype was seen only once. The chain combines TRBV5-1 with TRBJ2-4; D is perhaps TRBD2 (5 bases). The CDR3 has 14 residues. V gave up 4 bases and J gave up 13 bases, with 21 bases separating them. Germline values: CDR1 SGHRS, CDR2 YFSETQ. CDR3 region: CASSPSPGRNEQYF. DNA for the CDR3: TGCGCCAGCAGCCCCAGCCCGGGAAGGAATGAGCAGTACTTC.

This chain uses TRBV12-3 or TRBV12-4 with TRBJ2-3, with a tentative D call TRBD1 (5 bases). Trimming removed 2 bases from V and 2 bases from J, with 11 bases in between. CDR3 length: 15 amino acids. CDR3 bases: TGTGCCAGCAGTTTATTGAACAGGCACACAGATACGCAGTATTTT. It translates to CASSLLNRHTDTQYF.

The table lists this clonotype with a few counts. The chain carries TRBV12-3 or TRBV12-4 and TRBJ2-7; either TRBD1 or TRBD2 may supply D (5 bases each). The CDR3 covers 13 residues. V was trimmed by 7 bases and J by 0 bases, leaving 10 bases between them. CDR3 sequence (DNA): TGTGCCAGCACTCATGGGGGCTCCTACGAGCAGTACTTC. Encoded protein: CASTHGGSYEQYF.

The rearrangement links TRBV10-3 to TRBJ2-7, with 8 positions matching TRBD2. Per germline, CDR1 ENHRY and CDR2 SYGVKD. This CDR3 is built from 14 residues. After removal of 2 bases from V and 10 bases from J, the junction contained 10 bases not matched to a gene. CDR3 sequence reads: CAISEGLAKNTQYF. In DNA form, the CDR3 reads TGTGCCATCAGTGAGGGACTAGCAAAAAACACTCAGTACTTC.

Concerning this clonotype: This may stem from a read error, because a much larger clone lies one nucleotide away. The rearrangement joins TRBV4-2 to TRBJ1-2; TRBD1 matches at 9 bases. The CDR3 sequence is 18 residues long. Germline CDR1 LGHNA, CDR2 YNFKEQ. Unmatched junction bases numbered 15, after V lost 0 bases and J lost 7 bases. The CDR3 DNA reads TGTGCCAGCAGCCAAGATATTCGCGGGACAGGGAATGGTCCTGGCTACACCTTC. Protein: CASSQDIRGTGNGPGYTF.

The sample holds a few counts of this clonotype. This sequence joins TRBV25-1 and TRBJ1-2; D is possibly TRBD1 (5 bases). Germline V gene sequence: CDR1 MGHDK, CDR2 SYGVNS. The CDR3 sequence is 14 residues long. Trimming cost V 5 bases and J 4 bases, with 14 bases left between them. The CDR3 nucleotides are TGTGCCAGCAGTCCGGGGGTTTGGAGCTATGGCTACACCTTC. It is translated as CASSPGVWSYGYTF.

The rearrangement links TRBV19 to TRBJ2-3; D may be TRBD1 (6 bases). The CDR3 length is 15 residues. V was trimmed by 4 bases and J by 0 bases, leaving 11 bases between them. CDR1 LNHDA and CDR2 SQIVND come from the germline V gene (reference sequence). DNA for the CDR3: TGTGCCAGTAGTAGCCTCAGGGGCAGCACAGATACGCAGTATTTT. Encoded protein: CASSSLRGSTDTQYF.

Of note for this clonotype: A read error may account for a junction end that differs from germline. The chain uses TRBV12-3 or TRBV12-4 and TRBJ1-2; 9 bases map to TRBD1. The CDR3 is 14 amino acids. CDR3 region: CASSLEDRGGGYTF. The DNA for the CDR3 is TGTGCCAGTAGTTTAGAGGACAGGGGTGGCGGCTACACCTTC.

The chain links TRBV29-1 to TRBJ2-2; weak D call: TRBD1 (5 bases). The CDR3 consists of 15 residues. V was clipped by 4 bases and J by 1 base, with 13 bases between them. Per germline, CDR1 SQVTM and CDR2 ANQGSEA. CDR3 amino acids: CSVGLLGQNTGELFF. Here the CDR3 DNA reads TGCAGCGTTGGGTTGCTTGGACAGAACACCGGGGAGCTGTTTTTT.

This clonotype was seen only a few times. The genes are TRBV29-1 and TRBJ2-3, with D unclear. This CDR3 contains 12 residues. Germline CDR1 and CDR2: SQVTM and ANQGSEA. The V end was cut by 4 bases, the J end by 0 bases, with 5 bases between. CDR3 sequence (DNA): TGCAGCGTTGTGAGGAGCACAGATACGCAGTATTTT. This sequence encodes CSVVRSTDTQYF.

This clonotype showed up just once. This chain uses TRBV20-1 with TRBJ1-2; 7 bases line up with TRBD1. After removal of 6 bases from V and 5 bases from J, the junction contained 12 bases not matched to a gene. This CDR3 spans 14 amino acids. Per the germline V gene, CDR1 is DFQATT and CDR2 is SNEGSKA (reference sequence). The CDR3 reads CSAPPTGMRYGYTF. The CDR3 region has the DNA TGCAGTGCGCCTCCGACAGGGATGAGGTATGGCTACACCTTC.

The chain is built from TRBV6-1 and TRBJ1-6; D is uncertain. Germline values: CDR1 MNHNS, CDR2 SASEGT. Trimming stripped 3 bases from V and 0 bases from J, with 12 bases between. This CDR3 contains 17 residues. CDR3 in DNA: TGTGCCAGCAGTGAGGCGACCGTAAGCTCCTATAATTCACCCCTCCACTTT. Translating it yields CASSEATVSSYNSPLHF.

As concerns this clonotype: Possible read error: a much larger clone is one base away. The rearrangement links TRBV5-1 to TRBJ1-5, with TRBD1 as a possible D gene (5 bases). The CDR3 length is 13 residues. CDR1 is SGHRS and CDR2 is YFSETQ in the germline V gene. V shed 5 bases and J shed 7 bases, with 13 bases lying between them. CDR3 sequence: CASSDGTNQPQHF. CDR3 nucleotides: TGCGCCAGCAGTGACGGGACGAACCAGCCCCAGCATTTT.

The chain has TRBV20-1 and TRBJ2-3, with TRBD2 matching 9 bases. From germline, CDR1 is DFQATT and CDR2 SNEGSKA (reference sequence). V shed 6 bases and J 2 bases; nucleotides not matched to a gene: 9. CDR3 length equals 15 residues. CDR3 in amino acids: CSAPPRLAATDTQYF. The CDR3 DNA is TGCAGTGCCCCACCCCGACTAGCGGCCACAGATACGCAGTATTTT.

V is TRBV27 and J is TRBJ2-3; tentatively, D is TRBD1 (6 bases). The germline V gene encodes CDR1 MNHEY and CDR2 SMNVEV (reference sequence). V lost 2 bases, J lost 14 bases, and 20 bases lay in between. This CDR3 spans 14 amino acids. CDR3 nucleotide sequence: TGTGCCAGCAGTTTACCAGGGGTAAAGAGATACGCGTATTTT. This gives the protein CASSLPGVKRYAYF.

J is TRBJ2-1 and V is TRBV29-1; TRBD1 might be the D (6 bases). Germline values: CDR1 SQVTM, CDR2 ANQGSEA. This CDR3 has 16 residues. V was cut by 4 bases and J by 4 bases, with 20 bases left in between. The CDR3 DNA is TGCAGCGTTGGATCAGAGCAGGGGAACTCGTACAATGAGCAGTTCTTC. Translation: CSVGSEQGNSYNEQFF.

The table lists this clonotype with a few counts. The V gene is TRBV9, the J gene TRBJ2-3; D may be TRBD2 (6 bases). Trimming removed 7 bases at V and 2 bases at J, with 17 bases between. Looked up from germline, CDR1 is SGDLS and CDR2 is YYNGEE. This CDR3 comprises 15 residues. Here the CDR3 DNA reads TGTGCCAGCGGGTCGGGACTGGGCATCACAGATACGCAGTATTTT. It codes for CASGSGLGITDTQYF.

V and J are TRBV27 and TRBJ2-7, with 12 bases fitting TRBD2. The CDR3 has 16 amino acids. Germline CDR1 is MNHEY and CDR2 is SMNVEV (reference sequence). The J segment lost 0 bases and the V segment lost 5 bases, leaving 5 bases of the junction unmatched. Here the CDR3 reads CASSLRLAGASYEQYF. CDR3 sequence (DNA): TGTGCCAGCAGTCTCCGACTAGCGGGAGCCTCCTACGAGCAGTACTTC.